Given below is one T cell receptor (beta chain) in context. The sample holds other DNA sequences that translate to the same CDR3. Germline CDR1 is SNHLY and CDR2 is FYNNEI. V lost 3 bases, J lost 1 base, and 0 bases stayed unmatched. This CDR3 region has 14 residues. This sample is part of a study of blood T cell repertoires in COVID-19. Across the whole study: The analysed material was cDNA or gDNA that came from T cells, B-cell-depleted T cells, or PBMCs.

Clones were sequenced by immunoSEQ multiplex PCR, and TCRdb holds only the in-frame ones, with some missing. The sample carries about half a million clones, about 91% recorded once. This clonotype was sampled from a young man with COVID-19, enrolled during active disease. The sequencing sample was made of peripheral blood. This chain connects TRBV2 to TRBJ2-5; the match to TRBD2 covers 9 bases. The DNA of the CDR3 is TGTGCCAGCAGTGAGGGACTAGCCCAAGAGACCCAGTACTTC. Translating gives CASSEGLAQETQYF.